A single sample gave rise to the 19 T cell receptor beta chains below, sequenced in a study of blood T cell repertoires in COVID-19. The data were produced by immunoSEQ multiplex PCR, yet TCRdb's version contains in-frame clones alone and is incomplete. Here the sample spans roughly 120,000 clones, around 87% being singletons. The specimen was peripheral blood. These receptors all stem from a man in his 70s with active or convalescent COVID-19.

The chain employs TRBV28 and TRBJ1-1; 7 nucleotides match TRBD1. The CDR3 is made up of 16 amino acids. The germline V gene has CDR1 MDHEN and CDR2 SYDVKM. V dropped 6 bases and J dropped 0; count of bases not matched to a gene: 10. The CDR3 loop reads CASSLRGQFVNTEAFF. DNA for the CDR3: TGTGCCAGCAGCCTCAGGGGACAGTTCGTGAACACTGAAGCTTTCTTT.

The chain carries TRBV3-1 (or the pseudogene TRBV3-2) and TRBJ2-7; TRBD2 might be the D (6 bases). Germline V gene lookup returns CDR1 LGHDT and CDR2 YNNKEL (reference sequence). CDR3 length: 14 residues. Trimming pared 5 bases from V and 2 bases from J, leaving 13 bases between. The CDR3 reads CASSYSSGPYEQYF. CDR3 nucleotide sequence: TGTGCCAGCAGCTACAGTAGCGGTCCCTACGAGCAGTACTTC.

This chain joins TRBV6-6 and TRBJ1-4; 7 bases align to TRBD1. Trimming took 4 bases from V and 12 from J; bases not matched to a gene: 17. The CDR3 is 16 residues long. Germline V gives CDR1 MNHNY, CDR2 SVGAGI (reference sequence). CDR3 residues: CASSSKGASGQPELFF. The DNA for the CDR3 is TGTGCCAGCAGTTCAAAGGGCGCATCGGGACAGCCGGAACTGTTTTTT.

The chain carries TRBV10-3 and TRBJ2-2, with D perhaps TRBD1 (6 bases). V lost 5 bases, J lost 0 bases, and 10 bases lay in between. CDR3 length: 15 amino acids. Germline-derived CDR1 and CDR2 are ENHRY and SYGVKD. The DNA for the CDR3 is TGTGCCATCAGTCCAAGGGGGTCGAACACCGGGGAGCTGTTTTTT. It is translated as CAISPRGSNTGELFF.

The CDR3 nucleotides read TGTGCCAGCTCACCACTCGGGACAGGGGGCCTTCAGCCCCAGCATTTT. Encoded protein: CASSPLGTGGLQPQHF. V usage is TRBV18 and J usage is TRBJ1-5, with TRBD1 matching over 12 bases. Germline trimming cut 1 base from V and 6 bases from J; bases unmatched to any gene: 4. CDR1 and CDR2 from the germline V gene are KGHSH and LQKENI. The CDR3 extends over 16 amino acids.

V gene TRBV6-6 combines with J gene TRBJ1-6; TRBD1 is a possible D gene (6 bases). The CDR3 runs to 15 residues. The germline V and J ends were trimmed by 6 bases and 5 bases, with 14 bases remaining between them. Germline values: CDR1 MNHNY, CDR2 SVGAGI (reference sequence). The CDR3 loop is CASRMTTGDNSPLHF. The CDR3 DNA reads TGTGCCAGCAGGATGACGACAGGAGATAATTCACCCCTCCACTTT.

This clone showed up just once. The rearrangement joins TRBV27 to TRBJ2-2; a possible D gene is TRBD2 (6 bases). The CDR3 is 15 amino acids. Per germline, CDR1 MNHEY and CDR2 SMNVEV (reference sequence). The V and J ends lost 8 bases and 0 bases respectively, with 13 bases between them. CDR3 loop: CASWPTSSNTGELFF. The CDR3 DNA is TGTGCCAGCTGGCCGACTAGTTCGAACACCGGGGAGCTGTTTTTT.

The V gene is TRBV29-1, the J gene TRBJ2-1; the match to TRBD2 covers 11 bases. CDR3 length: 16 residues. The V gene end was trimmed by 4 bases and the J gene end by 2 bases; junction bases not matched to a gene: 7. Germline values: CDR1 SQVTM, CDR2 ANQGSEA. The CDR3 DNA reads TGCAGCGTTGGTCTAGCGGGAGGATATGCCTACAATGAGCAGTTCTTC. Translation gives CSVGLAGGYAYNEQFF.

In this sample, this clone turned up once. The chain couples TRBV5-1 to TRBJ1-2, with TRBD1 identical over 8 bases. The germline V gene encodes CDR1 SGHRS and CDR2 YFSETQ. Trimming at V came to 0 bases and at J to 7 bases, leaving 5 bases not matched to a gene. This CDR3 comprises 14 residues. CDR3 residues: CASSLGQGISGYTF. The CDR3 DNA follows: TGCGCCAGCAGCTTGGGACAGGGGATTAGTGGCTACACCTTC.

The chain employs TRBV27 and TRBJ2-7, with 9 bases that match TRBD1. The germline gives CDR1 MNHEY, CDR2 SMNVEV (reference sequence). The CDR3 extends over 13 amino acids. V lost 6 bases, J lost 6 bases, and 6 bases stayed unmatched. CDR3 loop: CASSPGQGGEQYF. The DNA of the CDR3 is TGTGCCAGCAGCCCGGGACAGGGAGGCGAGCAGTACTTC.

The chain combines TRBV15 with TRBJ2-1; 10 positions match TRBD2. This CDR3 spans 15 amino acids. CDR1 is LNHNV, CDR2 YYDKDF, per germline (reference sequence). V lost 3 bases, J lost 7 bases, and 6 bases stayed unmatched. The CDR3 sequence: CATSRGGTSANEQFF. The CDR3 coding sequence is TGTGCCACCAGCAGGGGGGGGACTAGCGCAAATGAGCAGTTCTTC.

The chain links TRBV6-5 to TRBJ2-7; 7 bases map to TRBD1. The length of the CDR3 is 11 residues. V lost 7 bases to trimming and J lost 6 bases; unmatched junction nucleotides: 3. Germline CDR1 is MNHEY and CDR2 is SVGAGI. Written as DNA, the CDR3 is TGTGCCAGCAAGACAGGGATCGAGCAGTACTTC. Translating gives CASKTGIEQYF.

This rearrangement joins TRBV2 to TRBJ2-7; D is ambiguous. From germline, CDR1 is SNHLY and CDR2 FYNNEI. Trimming pared 1 base from V and 3 bases from J, leaving 13 bases between. The CDR3 sequence is 15 residues long. CDR3 coding DNA: TGTGCCAGCAGTGAAGTCCCTCGAGGCTTCTACGAGCAGTACTTC. Its translation is CASSEVPRGFYEQYF.

The chain joins TRBV19 to TRBJ2-7; D perhaps matches TRBD1 (6 bases). The CDR3 contains 15 residues. Germline V gene lookup returns CDR1 LNHDA and CDR2 SQIVND (reference sequence). Trimming removed 5 bases at V and 2 bases at J, with 16 bases between. The CDR3 region has the DNA TGTGCCAGTAGTCCCCAGGGGCAGGGACCCTACGAGCAGTACTTC. Translated, it gives CASSPQGQGPYEQYF.

This chain uses TRBV3-1 (or the pseudogene TRBV3-2) with TRBJ2-3; 8 nucleotides agree with TRBD2. Germline V lookup: CDR1 LGHDT, CDR2 YNNKEL (reference sequence). With 4 bases clipped from V and 1 base from J, the junction kept 7 bases outside the gene matches. The CDR3 spans 16 residues. The CDR3 protein is CASSRLLAVGTDTQYF. The DNA for the CDR3 is TGTGCCAGCAGCCGCCTACTAGCGGTGGGCACAGATACGCAGTATTTT.

The V and J genes are TRBV3-1 (or the pseudogene TRBV3-2) and TRBJ1-5; the match to TRBD1 covers 7 bases. The germline V gene has CDR1 LGHDT and CDR2 YNNKEL (reference sequence). V lost 1 base and J lost 2; bases outside the gene matches: 17. The CDR3 length is 20 residues. CDR3: CASSQGTTITGAEGNQPQHF. The CDR3 nucleotides are TGTGCCAGCAGCCAAGGGACCACAATTACAGGGGCTGAAGGCAATCAGCCCCAGCATTTT.

The chain combines TRBV19 with TRBJ1-2, with 8 bases lining up with TRBD1. The CDR3 spans 14 residues. J lost 5 bases, V lost 6 bases, and 8 bases had no gene match. The V gene's germline CDR1 is LNHDA and CDR2 SQIVND (reference sequence). In DNA form, the CDR3 reads TGTGCCAGTAGAGGAACAGGGGGAGATTATGGCTACACCTTC. It yields the protein CASRGTGGDYGYTF.

V and J are TRBV24-1 and TRBJ1-1, with a possible D match to TRBD1 (6 bases). Germline V gene lookup returns CDR1 KGHDR and CDR2 SFDVKD. The V gene lost 3 bases and the J gene lost 10 bases, with 11 bases spanning the gap. The CDR3 spans 12 residues. CDR3 nucleotide sequence: TGTGCCACCAGTGATACTAGGGGGACAGCTTTCTTT. It encodes CATSDTRGTAFF.

This chain links TRBV28 with TRBJ1-2, with D perhaps TRBD1 (5 bases). This CDR3 has 12 residues. Trimming shortened V by 7 bases and J by 2 bases, and 8 bases separated the two germline ends. The V gene's germline CDR1 is MDHEN and CDR2 SYDVKM. The CDR3 coding sequence is TGTGCCAGCATCAAGGGGAACTATGGCTACACCTTC. Protein product: CASIKGNYGYTF.